Listed below are T cell receptor beta chains from one sample, sequenced in a study of OX40 agonist ivuxolimab in advanced cancers. Using immunoSEQ multiplex PCR, the repertoire was profiled, and TCRdb retains in-frame clones only, with some absent. The sample yields tens of thousands of clones, 80% to 90% seen once. Material: CD4+ or CD8+ T cells sorted from blood, obtained in a trial of the OX40 agonist ivuxolimab. These receptors all come from an adult with an advanced solid tumor such as melanoma, head and neck, liver or kidney cancer. The CDR3 runs from the conserved cysteine through the conserved F or W. D genes are given only for firm matches. A row's size may be missing; if present it is once, few, many or a size class.

CDR3aa: CASSSLGGARLTRHEQFF; CDR3nt: TGCGCCAGCAGCTCCCTTGGGGGGGCGCGACTGACACGGCATGAGCAGTTCTTC; abundance: NA; d_gene: NA; v_gene: TRBV5-1; j_gene: TRBJ2-1
CDR3aa: CASSLAGGPEAFF; CDR3nt: TGTGCCAGCAGCTTAGCAGGGGGCCCCGAAGCTTTCTTT; abundance: NA; d_gene: TRBD1; v_gene: TRBV7-6; j_gene: TRBJ1-1
CDR3aa: CASSILYQNNEQFF; CDR3nt: TGTGCCAGTAGTATATTGTACCAAAACAATGAGCAGTTCTTC; abundance: NA; d_gene: NA; v_gene: TRBV19; j_gene: TRBJ2-1
CDR3aa: CASRTLQGSGELFF; CDR3nt: TGTGCCAGCAGGACCTTACAGGGATCCGGGGAGCTGTTTTTT; abundance: NA; d_gene: NA; v_gene: TRBV7-9; j_gene: TRBJ2-2
CDR3aa: CASSLRTARNTYNEQFF; CDR3nt: TGTGCCAGCAGCTTGCGAACCGCGAGGAACACCTACAATGAGCAGTTCTTC; abundance: NA; d_gene: NA; v_gene: TRBV7-9; j_gene: TRBJ2-1
CDR3aa: CASSLGPNIGSPLHF; CDR3nt: TGTGCCAGCAGCTTAGGGCCAAACATCGGTTCACCCCTCCACTTT; abundance: NA; d_gene: NA; v_gene: TRBV7-6; j_gene: TRBJ1-6
CDR3aa: CASHVGSNEKLFF; CDR3nt: TGTGCCAGCCACGTGGGATCTAATGAAAAACTGTTTTTT; abundance: NA; d_gene: NA; v_gene: TRBV28; j_gene: TRBJ1-4
CDR3aa: CAWTRSYNEQFF; CDR3nt: TGTGCCTGGACCCGATCCTACAATGAGCAGTTCTTC; abundance: few; d_gene: NA; v_gene: TRBV30; j_gene: TRBJ2-1
CDR3aa: CASSLDSYNEQFF; CDR3nt: TGTGCCAGCAGCTTAGACTCCTACAATGAGCAGTTCTTC; abundance: NA; d_gene: NA; v_gene: TRBV7-2; j_gene: TRBJ2-1
CDR3aa: CASSELFRDRLAKNIQYF; CDR3nt: TGTGCCAGTAGTGAACTCTTCCGGGACAGATTAGCCAAAAACATTCAGTACTTC; abundance: NA; d_gene: TRBD1; v_gene: TRBV19; j_gene: TRBJ2-4
CDR3aa: CASSYSGGELNNEQFF; CDR3nt: TGTGCCAGCAGTTACTCTGGTGGTGAGCTGAACAATGAGCAGTTCTTC; abundance: NA; d_gene: NA; v_gene: TRBV6-5; j_gene: TRBJ2-1
CDR3aa: CASTKDRGRETQYF; CDR3nt: TGTGCCAGCACCAAAGACAGGGGGCGGGAGACCCAGTACTTC; abundance: NA; d_gene: TRBD1; v_gene: TRBV6-1; j_gene: TRBJ2-5
CDR3aa: CASSSDSEKLFF; CDR3nt: TGCGCCAGCAGTTCGGACAGCGAAAAACTGTTTTTT; abundance: NA; d_gene: NA; v_gene: TRBV10-1; j_gene: TRBJ1-4
CDR3aa: CASSLAGQGGEKLFF; CDR3nt: TGCGCCAGCAGCTTGGCAGGACAGGGCGGTGAAAAACTGTTTTTT; abundance: NA; d_gene: TRBD1; v_gene: TRBV5-1; j_gene: TRBJ1-4
CDR3aa: CASSPHGGTGYEKLFF; CDR3nt: TGTGCCAGCAGCCCCCATGGGGGAACGGGTTATGAAAAACTGTTTTTT; abundance: NA; d_gene: NA; v_gene: TRBV9; j_gene: TRBJ1-4
CDR3aa: CASSLGPSGENTGELFF; CDR3nt: TGCGCTAGCAGCTTAGGGCCTAGCGGGGAGAACACCGGGGAGCTGTTTTTT; abundance: NA; d_gene: TRBD2; v_gene: TRBV5-1; j_gene: TRBJ2-2
CDR3aa: CASSEARDTGELFF; CDR3nt: TGTGCCAGCAGTGAAGCGAGGGACACCGGGGAGCTGTTTTTT; abundance: once; d_gene: NA; v_gene: TRBV2; j_gene: TRBJ2-2
CDR3aa: CASSPLANTGELFF; CDR3nt: TGTGCCAGCAGCCCACTAGCGAACACCGGGGAGCTGTTTTTT; abundance: NA; d_gene: NA; v_gene: TRBV2; j_gene: TRBJ2-2
CDR3aa: CASSSFLSSYEQYF; CDR3nt: TGTGCCAGCAGCTCATTCTTGAGCTCCTACGAGCAGTACTTC; abundance: NA; d_gene: NA; v_gene: TRBV7-2; j_gene: TRBJ2-7
CDR3aa: CASSLSQGADEQYF; CDR3nt: TGTGCCAGCAGCCTATCACAGGGGGCGGACGAGCAGTACTTC; abundance: NA; d_gene: TRBD1; v_gene: TRBV7-3; j_gene: TRBJ2-7
CDR3aa: CASSVRETQYF; CDR3nt: TGTGCCAGCTCAGTAAGGGAGACCCAGTACTTC; abundance: NA; d_gene: NA; v_gene: TRBV25-1; j_gene: TRBJ2-5
CDR3aa: CASSWDRGNYEQYF; CDR3nt: TGCGCCAGCAGCTGGGACAGGGGGAACTACGAGCAGTACTTC; abundance: NA; d_gene: TRBD1; v_gene: TRBV5-1; j_gene: TRBJ2-7
CDR3aa: CASSFAGATDTQYF; CDR3nt: TGTGCCAGCAGCTTCGCGGGGGCGACAGATACGCAGTATTTT; abundance: NA; d_gene: NA; v_gene: TRBV5-4; j_gene: TRBJ2-3
CDR3aa: CASSWRTGPSPGEKLFF; CDR3nt: TGTGCCAGCAGTTGGCGGACAGGGCCTTCCCCTGGTGAAAAACTGTTTTTT; abundance: NA; d_gene: TRBD1; v_gene: TRBV11-3; j_gene: TRBJ1-4
CDR3aa: CASSDRGNTEAFF; CDR3nt: TGTGCCAGCAGCGACAGGGGGAACACTGAAGCTTTCTTT; abundance: NA; d_gene: TRBD1; v_gene: TRBV6-1; j_gene: TRBJ1-1
CDR3aa: CASSSFMGRSYEQYF; CDR3nt: TGTGCCAGCAGCAGCTTTATGGGCAGGTCCTACGAGCAGTACTTC; abundance: NA; d_gene: NA; v_gene: TRBV7-9; j_gene: TRBJ2-7
CDR3aa: CASSLGGTTSGSEQFF; CDR3nt: TGTGCCAGCAGCTTAGGTGGTACGACTAGCGGGAGTGAGCAGTTCTTC; abundance: NA; d_gene: TRBD2; v_gene: TRBV11-3; j_gene: TRBJ2-1
CDR3aa: CASRRPPGRGNTEAFF; CDR3nt: TGTGCCAGCAGACGCCCGCCAGGAAGAGGGAACACTGAAGCTTTCTTT; abundance: NA; d_gene: NA; v_gene: TRBV28; j_gene: TRBJ1-1
CDR3aa: CASSLEGVSQSYGYTF; CDR3nt: TGTGCCAGCAGCTTAGAAGGAGTCAGCCAATCCTATGGCTACACCTTC; abundance: NA; d_gene: NA; v_gene: TRBV7-9; j_gene: TRBJ1-2
CDR3aa: CASSQRDSLNMNTEAFF; CDR3nt: TGTGCCAGCAGCCAGAGGGACAGCCTCAACATGAACACTGAAGCTTTCTTT; abundance: NA; d_gene: TRBD1; v_gene: TRBV4-2; j_gene: TRBJ1-1
CDR3aa: CASSTGATDTQYF; CDR3nt: TGTGCCAGCAGCACCGGAGCTACAGATACGCAGTATTTT; abundance: NA; d_gene: NA; v_gene: TRBV7-6; j_gene: TRBJ2-3
CDR3aa: CASSSYSGVNSYEQYF; CDR3nt: TGTGCCAGCTCATCTTACTCGGGGGTTAACTCCTACGAGCAGTACTTC; abundance: NA; d_gene: NA; v_gene: TRBV18; j_gene: TRBJ2-7
CDR3aa: CASRTGTGNTIYF; CDR3nt: TGCGCCAGTAGAACAGGGACTGGAAACACCATATATTTT; abundance: NA; d_gene: NA; v_gene: TRBV10-2; j_gene: TRBJ1-3
CDR3aa: CAISEGQGGGYTF; CDR3nt: TGTGCCATCAGTGAAGGACAGGGAGGGGGCTACACCTTC; abundance: NA; d_gene: TRBD1; v_gene: TRBV10-3; j_gene: TRBJ1-2
CDR3aa: CASSEIEQGGGYTF; CDR3nt: TGTGCCAGCAGTGAGATCGAACAGGGGGGCGGCTACACCTTC; abundance: NA; d_gene: TRBD1; v_gene: TRBV2; j_gene: TRBJ1-2
CDR3aa: CASSMGQSSGNTIYF; CDR3nt: TGTGCCAGTAGCATGGGACAGAGCTCTGGAAACACCATATATTTT; abundance: NA; d_gene: TRBD1; v_gene: TRBV19; j_gene: TRBJ1-3
CDR3aa: CASSLGPRDEQFF; CDR3nt: TGCGCCAGCAGCTTGGGACCCAGGGATGAGCAGTTCTTC; abundance: few; d_gene: NA; v_gene: TRBV5-1; j_gene: TRBJ2-1
CDR3aa: CASSRTGVWDQPQHF; CDR3nt: TGTGCCAGTAGTAGGACAGGGGTATGGGATCAGCCCCAGCATTTT; abundance: NA; d_gene: TRBD1; v_gene: TRBV19; j_gene: TRBJ1-5
CDR3aa: CASSRQSGLANNEQFF; CDR3nt: TGTGCCAGCTCACGGCAATCGGGACTAGCGAACAATGAGCAGTTCTTC; abundance: NA; d_gene: TRBD2; v_gene: TRBV18; j_gene: TRBJ2-1